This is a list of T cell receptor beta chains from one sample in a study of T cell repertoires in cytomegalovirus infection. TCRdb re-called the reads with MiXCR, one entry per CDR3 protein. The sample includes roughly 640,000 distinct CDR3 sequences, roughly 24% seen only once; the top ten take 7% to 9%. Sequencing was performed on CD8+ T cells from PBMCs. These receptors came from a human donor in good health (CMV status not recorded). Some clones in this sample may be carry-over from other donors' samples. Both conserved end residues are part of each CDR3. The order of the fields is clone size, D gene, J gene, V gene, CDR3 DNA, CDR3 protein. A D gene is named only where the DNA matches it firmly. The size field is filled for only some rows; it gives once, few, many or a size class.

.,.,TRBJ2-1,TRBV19,TGTGCCGGTAGTCTCGGCTCTTACAATGAGCAGTTCTTC,CAGSLGSYNEQFF
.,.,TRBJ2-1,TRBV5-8,TGTGCCAGCAGCTTGGCCAGGCAGGGGCCCTACAATGAGCAGTTCTTC,CASSLARQGPYNEQFF
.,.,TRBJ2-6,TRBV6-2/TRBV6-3,TGTGCCAGCAGTTACCCGGGACGTTGGGTTCCTGGGGCCAACGTCCTGACTTTC,CASSYPGRWVPGANVLTF
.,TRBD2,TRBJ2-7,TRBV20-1,TGCAGTGCGTCGACTAGCGGGGACTACGAGCAGTACTTC,CSASTSGDYEQYF
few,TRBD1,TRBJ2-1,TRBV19,TGTGCCAGTAGTATCCTCCTATCCGGGACAGGGGGCGATGAGCAGTTCTTC,CASSILLSGTGGDEQFF
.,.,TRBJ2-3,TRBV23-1,TGCGCCAGCAGTCAATTTTTCAAGCCCCGGGAAGCCTCTAGCACAGATACGCAGTATTTT,CASSQFFKPREASSTDTQYF
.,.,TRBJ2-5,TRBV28,TGTGCCAGCAGTTCCCCGGGACACGGGGCGTTTTTGACCCAGTACTTC,CASSSPGHGAFLTQYF
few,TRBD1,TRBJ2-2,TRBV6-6,TGTGCCAGCAGTTACGCAGGGGGCGCTATCGGGGAGCTGTTTTTT,CASSYAGGAIGELFF
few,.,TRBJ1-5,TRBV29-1,TGCAGCGTTGCCCCAACCGGGACGGCGGTAGGTGGGCCCCAGCATTTT,CSVAPTGTAVGGPQHF
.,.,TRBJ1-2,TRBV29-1,TGCAGCGTTGGGTTAGGGAAGACCTATGGCTACACCTTC,CSVGLGKTYGYTF
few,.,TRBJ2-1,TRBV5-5,TGTGCCAGCAGCTTGGGTCCGATAAATGAGCAGTTCTTC,CASSLGPINEQFF
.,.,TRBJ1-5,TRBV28,TGTGCCAGCAGTTACCGGACAGAAGGTTTCCAGCCCCAGCATTTT,CASSYRTEGFQPQHF
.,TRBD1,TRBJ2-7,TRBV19,TGTGCCAGTAGTACCCGGACAGGCTACGAGCAGTACTTC,CASSTRTGYEQYF
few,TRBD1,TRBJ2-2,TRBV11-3,TGTGCCAGCAGCAACCGGGACAGCGCTAACACCGGGGAGCTGTTTTTT,CASSNRDSANTGELFF
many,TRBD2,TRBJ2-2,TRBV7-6,TGTGCCACCCGGGGGGTCGCGAACACCGGGGAGCTGTTTTTT,CATRGVANTGELFF
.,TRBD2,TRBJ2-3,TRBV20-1,TGCAGTGCTAGAAGCGGGGGGGACTCACGCACAGATACGCAGTATTTT,CSARSGGDSRTDTQYF
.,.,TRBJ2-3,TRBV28,TGTGCCAGCACTCACCCTGGCACAGATACGCAGTATTTT,CASTHPGTDTQYF
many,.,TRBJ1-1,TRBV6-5,TGTGCCAGCAGTTACTCAGTCGGCGACACTGAAGCTTTCTTT,CASSYSVGDTEAFF
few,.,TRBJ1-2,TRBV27,TGTGCCAGCAGCTGGGGAGGGCCTAACTATGGCTACACCTTC,CASSWGGPNYGYTF
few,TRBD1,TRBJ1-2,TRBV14,TGTGCCAGCAGCCTGTCTTTTGGGACAGGGGGGTTCGGTGCTACTGAGGCTACCTTC,CASSLSFGTGGFGATEATF
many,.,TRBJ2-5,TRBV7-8,TGTGCCAGCAGCCCCGAAGGGCGCGAGACCCAGTACTTC,CASSPEGRETQYF
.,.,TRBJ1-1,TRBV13,TGTGCCAGCAGCTCGCACTTCCCGGACAGTCTGAACACTGAAGCTTTCTTT,CASSSHFPDSLNTEAFF
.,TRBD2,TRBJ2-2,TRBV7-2,TGTGCCAGCAGCGAAACTAGCGGGGGTAACACCGGGGAGCTGTTTTTT,CASSETSGGNTGELFF